Shown below are 29 T cell receptor beta chains from a single sample sequenced in a study of cytomegalovirus exposure and HLA in healthy donors. Use of 60 Vbeta and 13 Jbeta primers characterized the PCR. TCRdb keeps only in-frame clones here, not all; method: immunoSEQ multiplex PCR. The sample holds just over 150,000 clones; approximately 86% are singletons and the top ten take under 8.5%. The sample comprised PBMCs. The origin of the receptors is a woman aged 45-65 years in good health and CMV-seropositive.

The rearrangement joins TRBV10-2 to TRBJ1-1; a weak D match, TRBD1 (6 bases). The V end was cut by 6 bases, the J end by 4 bases, with 12 bases between. The CDR3 runs to 13 residues. CDR1 and CDR2 (germline): WSHSY, SAAADI. CDR3 amino acids: CASRREGGTEAFF. DNA for the CDR3: TGCGCCAGCAGGAGGGAGGGGGGCACTGAAGCTTTCTTT.

The genes are TRBV5-1 and TRBJ1-1, with D uncertain. The length of the CDR3 is 14 residues. Trimming shortened V by 0 bases and J by 2 bases, and 8 bases separated the two germline ends. CDR1 and CDR2 from the germline V gene are SGHRS and YFSETQ. CDR3 amino acids: CASSLGRPNTEAFF. CDR3 nucleotide sequence: TGCGCCAGCAGCTTGGGGAGGCCCAACACTGAAGCTTTCTTT.

The V call is TRBV2, the J call TRBJ1-5; D unclear. Trimming removed 4 bases from V and 3 bases from J, with 19 bases in between. Germline assignment: CDR1 SNHLY and CDR2 FYNNEI. This CDR3 comprises 17 residues. This CDR3 is CASSGAPFSGDNQPQHF. As DNA, the CDR3 is TGTGCCAGCAGTGGGGCCCCGTTTTCCGGGGACAATCAGCCCCAGCATTTT.

This clone showed up just once. The chain has TRBV4-2 and TRBJ2-3; 9 bases line up with TRBD2. V trimming: 0 bases; J trimming: 1 base; junction bases outside the gene matches: 2. The CDR3 runs to 16 residues. The germline V gene encodes CDR1 LGHNA and CDR2 YNFKEQ. In DNA form, the CDR3 reads TGTGCCAGCAGCCAAGAGGCGGGGGGGCGCACAGATACGCAGTATTTT. Protein sequence: CASSQEAGGRTDTQYF.

The rearrangement uses TRBV7-9 and TRBJ1-1; D remains ambiguous. In germline, CDR1 is SEHNR, CDR2 FQNEAQ (reference sequence). V shed 5 bases and J shed 7 bases, with 11 bases lying between them. The CDR3 sequence is 12 residues long. CDR3 coding DNA: TGTGCCAGCAGCCACAGTAACCGTGAAGCTTTCTTT. It is translated as CASSHSNREAFF.

The V call is TRBV4-3, the J call TRBJ2-5; 7 bases fit TRBD2. Germline V CDR1 and CDR2: LGHNA, YSLEER. This CDR3 has 16 residues. V lost 0 bases, J lost 2 bases, and 6 bases stayed unmatched. The CDR3, as DNA: TGCGCCAGCAGCCAAGATCTCCGGGGGGTACAAGAGACCCAGTACTTC. Protein product: CASSQDLRGVQETQYF.

This clone was seen just once. The rearrangement uses TRBV27 and TRBJ2-7; unclear D gene. CDR3 size: 16 residues. V was pared by 5 bases and J by 3 bases, with 20 bases between. CDR1 and CDR2 from the germline V gene are MNHEY and SMNVEV (reference sequence). Written as DNA, the CDR3 is TGTGCCAGCAGTGCCTACCCGGGTCTAGTGGTCTACGAGCAGTACTTC. Encoded protein: CASSAYPGLVVYEQYF.

The chain recombines TRBV7-8 with TRBJ1-5; D unresolved. The V and J ends lost 1 base and 2 bases respectively, with 6 bases between them. Germline assignment: CDR1 SGHVS and CDR2 FQNEAQ. The CDR3 runs 14 residues. In DNA form, the CDR3 reads TGTGCCAGCAGCTTAGGGCCAGGCAATCAGCCCCAGCATTTT. This encodes CASSLGPGNQPQHF.

The rearrangement joins TRBV10-1 to TRBJ2-5; 8 positions match TRBD2. CDR3 length equals 12 residues. Germline CDR1 reads WNHNN; CDR2 reads SYGVQD (reference sequence). The V gene end was trimmed by 6 bases and the J gene end by 4 bases; junction bases not matched to a gene: 1. The CDR3 loop reads CASRRGGETQYF. CDR3 in DNA: TGCGCCAGCAGACGGGGGGGAGAGACCCAGTACTTC.

This clone was seen only once. This chain connects TRBV6-1 to TRBJ2-7, with 7 bases matching TRBD1. V lost 6 bases, J lost 0 bases, and 5 bases stayed unmatched. Germline V gene sequence: CDR1 MNHNS, CDR2 SASEGT. This CDR3 is built from 14 residues. This chain's CDR3 is CASRTTGSSYEQYF. For the CDR3, the DNA is TGTGCCAGCAGGACGACAGGGAGCTCCTACGAGCAGTACTTC.

The V gene is TRBV2, the J gene TRBJ2-7; 11 bases agree with TRBD2. V dropped 6 bases and J dropped 4; count of bases not matched to a gene: 5. The CDR3 contains 14 residues. Germline CDR1 reads SNHLY; CDR2 reads FYNNEI. This CDR3 is CASSVAGGPYEQYF. DNA for the CDR3: TGTGCCAGCAGCGTAGCGGGGGGGCCGTACGAGCAGTACTTC.

CDR3 sequence reads: CASSPGTIDHYEQYF. The CDR3 bases are TGTGCCAGCAGCCCAGGGACAATTGACCACTACGAGCAGTACTTC. This rearrangement joins TRBV7-6 to TRBJ2-7, with a possible D match to TRBD1 (6 bases). The CDR3 runs 15 residues. V gave up 5 bases and J gave up 3 bases, with 17 bases separating them. From germline, CDR1 is SGHVS and CDR2 FNYEAQ. Based on the CDR3 plus reference TRBV7-6 and TRBJ2-7, the full variable domain is GAGVSQSPRYKVTKRGQDVALRCDPISGHVSLYWYRQALGQGPEFLTYFNYEAQQDKSGLPNDRFSAERPEGSISTLTIQRTEQRDSAMYRCASSPGTIDHYEQYFGPGTRLTVT.

This clone has just one count. V gene TRBV6-6 combines with J gene TRBJ1-3, with 8 bases fitting TRBD1. V shed 8 bases, J shed 3 bases, and the junction held 12 bases outside the gene matches. CDR3 length: 16 residues. Looked up from germline, CDR1 is MNHNY and CDR2 is SVGAGI (reference sequence). CDR3 in amino acids: CASSSGQGLDGNTIYF. The CDR3 DNA sequence: TGTGCCAGCTCCTCCGGACAGGGATTAGATGGAAACACCATATATTTT.

V usage is TRBV7-6 and J usage is TRBJ2-5, with 7 bases that match TRBD1. The germline gives CDR1 SGHVS, CDR2 FNYEAQ. CDR3 length equals 14 residues. Germline trimming cut 5 bases from V and 3 bases from J; bases unmatched to any gene: 6. CDR3 coding DNA: TGTGCCAGCAGCATCGCAGGGGGTAAAGAGACCCAGTACTTC. Its protein product is CASSIAGGKETQYF.

The V and J genes are TRBV5-6 and TRBJ2-5; no firm D call. CDR3 length: 16 amino acids. With 0 bases removed from V and 0 bases from J, the gap between germline ends came to 12 bases. Per germline, CDR1 SGHDT and CDR2 YYEEEE. CDR3 amino acids: CASSLAAGTYQETQYF. DNA for the CDR3: TGTGCCAGCAGCTTGGCCGCAGGAACGTACCAAGAGACCCAGTACTTC.

This chain uses TRBV10-3 with TRBJ1-2; 7 bases are a match to TRBD1. CDR3 length equals 13 residues. Germline assignment: CDR1 ENHRY and CDR2 SYGVKD. The V and J ends lost 5 bases and 6 bases, in that order; junction bases with no gene match: 6. The CDR3 loop is CAISPRGMNGYTF. The DNA for the CDR3 is TGTGCCATCAGTCCCAGGGGGATGAATGGCTACACCTTC.

This chain joins TRBV11-2 and TRBJ2-2, with D perhaps matching TRBD2 (5 bases). Trimming pared 3 bases from V and 1 base from J, leaving 15 bases between. CDR1 is SGHAT and CDR2 is FQNNGV in the germline V gene. The CDR3 consists of 17 residues. CDR3 sequence: CASSFPIKEVNTGELFF. CDR3 nucleotide sequence: TGTGCCAGCAGCTTCCCCATTAAGGAGGTGAACACCGGGGAGCTGTTTTTT.

The V and J genes are TRBV29-1 and TRBJ2-7, with TRBD1 matching over 9 bases. The CDR3 has 13 residues. The V gene's germline CDR1 is SQVTM and CDR2 ANQGSEA. V was clipped by 4 bases and J by 6 bases; unmatched bases: 7. CDR3 sequence reads: CSVAGTGSGEQYF. Here the CDR3 DNA reads TGCAGCGTTGCTGGGACAGGGTCGGGCGAGCAGTACTTC.

This clone was detected only a few times. This chain joins TRBV2 and TRBJ2-7; the match to TRBD2 covers 7 bases. The CDR3 loop spans 12 amino acids. CDR1 is SNHLY and CDR2 is FYNNEI in the germline V gene. The J segment lost 3 bases and the V segment lost 6 bases, leaving 2 bases of the junction unmatched. CDR3 sequence reads: CASRGDYYEQYF. The CDR3 coding sequence is TGTGCCAGCAGGGGGGACTACTACGAGCAGTACTTC.

V and J are TRBV9 and TRBJ2-2, with 9 bases aligning to TRBD1. The CDR3 spans 14 residues. Germline-derived CDR1 and CDR2 are SGDLS and YYNGEE. V trimming: 4 bases; J trimming: 7 bases; junction bases outside the gene matches: 5. CDR3 protein: CASSTTGGYGELFF. Written as DNA, the CDR3 is TGTGCCAGCAGCACAACAGGGGGCTACGGGGAGCTGTTTTTT. Combining the CDR3 with reference TRBV9 and TRBJ2-2 gives the whole variable domain DSGVTQTPKHLITATGQRVTLRCSPRSGDLSVYWYQQSLDQGLQFLIQYYNGEERAKGNILERFSAQQFPDLHSELNLSSLELGDSALYFCASSTTGGYGELFFGEGSRLTVL.

On this clone: Other DNA variants within this sample encode the same CDR3. The chain links TRBV27 to TRBJ1-1; D is uncertain. The germline V and J ends were trimmed by 2 bases and 2 bases, with 6 bases remaining between them. Germline CDR1 is MNHEY and CDR2 is SMNVEV (reference sequence). The CDR3 length is 13 residues. The CDR3 nucleotides read TGTGCCAGCAGTTTAGGGCCCAACACTGAAGCTTTCTTT. This codes for CASSLGPNTEAFF.

The J gene is TRBJ1-5, the V gene TRBV27; 9 nucleotides align to TRBD1. Germline V gives CDR1 MNHEY, CDR2 SMNVEV (reference sequence). V lost 2 bases and J lost 4; bases outside the gene matches: 0. This CDR3 contains 14 residues. The CDR3 loop reads CASSLGQGNQPQHF. Written as DNA, the CDR3 is TGTGCCAGCAGTTTAGGACAGGGGAATCAGCCCCAGCATTTT.

This clone appeared a few times. J is TRBJ1-1 and V is TRBV7-6, with D maybe TRBD1 (6 bases). V shed 5 bases and J shed 0 bases, with 13 bases lying between them. Germline assignment: CDR1 SGHVS and CDR2 FNYEAQ. This CDR3 comprises 15 residues. CDR3 residues: CASSVTGSMNTEAFF. The CDR3 DNA follows: TGTGCCAGCAGCGTAACAGGGTCCATGAACACTGAAGCTTTCTTT.

The chain is built from TRBV5-6 and TRBJ1-1, with D maybe TRBD1 (5 bases). The CDR3 spans 13 residues. V lost 1 base and J 9 bases, leaving 13 bases between the germline ends. From germline, CDR1 is SGHDT and CDR2 YYEEEE. The CDR3 DNA is TGTGCCAGCAGCTTGATAGGGGCCGAGAAAGCTTTCTTT. Protein product: CASSLIGAEKAFF.

The rearrangement joins TRBV9 to TRBJ2-1; D possibly corresponds to TRBD2 (7 bases). The CDR3 runs 16 residues. In germline, CDR1 is SGDLS, CDR2 YYNGEE. The V and J ends lost 6 bases and 0 bases respectively, with 16 bases between them. The CDR3 is CASNRRGGSSYNEQFF. DNA for the CDR3: TGTGCCAGCAATCGGAGGGGGGGTAGCTCCTACAATGAGCAGTTCTTC. The full variable domain, with the rest looked up from reference TRBV9 and TRBJ2-1, is DSGVTQTPKHLITATGQRVTLRCSPRSGDLSVYWYQQSLDQGLQFLIQYYNGEERAKGNILERFSAQQFPDLHSELNLSSLELGDSALYFCASNRRGGSSYNEQFFGPGTRLTVL.

The chain uses TRBV7-2 and TRBJ2-5, with D unclear. The length of the CDR3 is 14 residues. Trimming left V 5 bases short and J 4 bases short, with 14 bases between. CDR1 is SGHTA, CDR2 FQGNSA, per germline. DNA for the CDR3: TGTGCCAGCAGCCCCTTAGGCAGGCGAGAGACCCAGTACTTC. Encoded protein: CASSPLGRRETQYF.

This chain uses TRBV4-1 with TRBJ2-3, with D perhaps TRBD1 (5 bases). CDR3 length: 16 residues. Trimming shortened V by 0 bases and J by 5 bases, and 15 bases separated the two germline ends. The germline gives CDR1 MGHRA, CDR2 YSYEKL. The CDR3: CASSQEKGPTVDTQYF. The CDR3 region has the DNA TGCGCCAGCAGCCAAGAAAAGGGGCCCACCGTAGATACGCAGTATTTT.

The V call is TRBV30, the J call TRBJ1-5; D is unclear. The CDR3 totals 13 residues. Germline CDR1 and CDR2: GTSNPN and SVGIG (reference sequence). Deletions cut 1 base from V and 2 bases from J, with 6 bases between. The CDR3 loop is CAWSEEGNQPQHF. The CDR3 DNA reads TGTGCCTGGAGTGAGGAGGGCAATCAGCCCCAGCATTTT.

For this clone: The same CDR3 arises from other DNA sequences in this sample as well. The rearrangement links TRBV28 to TRBJ2-7; possible D gene TRBD2, 6 bases. The CDR3 consists of 13 residues. Looked up from germline, CDR1 is MDHEN and CDR2 is SYDVKM. Trimming left V 5 bases short and J 1 base short, with 9 bases between. The DNA of the CDR3 is TGTGCCAGCAGTCTAGGACTATCCTACGAGCAGTACTTC. Amino acids: CASSLGLSYEQYF. Using reference TRBV28 and TRBJ2-7 for the parts outside the CDR3, the full variable domain is DVKVTQSSRYLVKRTGEKVFLECVQDMDHENMFWYRQDPGLGLRLIYFSYDVKMKEKGDIPEGYSVSREKKERFSLILESASTNQTSMYLCASSLGLSYEQYFGPGTRLTVT.